This TCR beta chain originates from a study of blood T cell repertoires in COVID-19. Study-level information: Sites in the United States, Italy and Spain provided acute and convalescent COVID-19 samples.

As handled by the study authors: The authors estimated nucleated cell counts from reference gene primer amplification. Profiled with immunoSEQ multiplex PCR; TCRdb holds only in-frame clones, not every one. V, J and clone size are taken as reported in that table, and D and trimming were inferred from the DNA itself. This table holds approximately 260,000 clones, 75% to 90% found once. This clone was detected once. This TCR came from a man between 60 and 75 years old who had recovered from COVID-19. The sample consisted of peripheral blood.

CDR3 coding DNA: TGTGCCAGCAGAGCACAGGGCCTCGACCTCAATGAGCAGTTCTTC. This sequence encodes CASRAQGLDLNEQFF. This chain connects TRBV2 to TRBJ2-1; maybe TRBD1 (6 bases). CDR3 length: 15 residues. V was shortened by 6 bases and J by 6 bases, with 18 bases between the two germline ends. Germline V gene sequence: CDR1 SNHLY, CDR2 FYNNEI.